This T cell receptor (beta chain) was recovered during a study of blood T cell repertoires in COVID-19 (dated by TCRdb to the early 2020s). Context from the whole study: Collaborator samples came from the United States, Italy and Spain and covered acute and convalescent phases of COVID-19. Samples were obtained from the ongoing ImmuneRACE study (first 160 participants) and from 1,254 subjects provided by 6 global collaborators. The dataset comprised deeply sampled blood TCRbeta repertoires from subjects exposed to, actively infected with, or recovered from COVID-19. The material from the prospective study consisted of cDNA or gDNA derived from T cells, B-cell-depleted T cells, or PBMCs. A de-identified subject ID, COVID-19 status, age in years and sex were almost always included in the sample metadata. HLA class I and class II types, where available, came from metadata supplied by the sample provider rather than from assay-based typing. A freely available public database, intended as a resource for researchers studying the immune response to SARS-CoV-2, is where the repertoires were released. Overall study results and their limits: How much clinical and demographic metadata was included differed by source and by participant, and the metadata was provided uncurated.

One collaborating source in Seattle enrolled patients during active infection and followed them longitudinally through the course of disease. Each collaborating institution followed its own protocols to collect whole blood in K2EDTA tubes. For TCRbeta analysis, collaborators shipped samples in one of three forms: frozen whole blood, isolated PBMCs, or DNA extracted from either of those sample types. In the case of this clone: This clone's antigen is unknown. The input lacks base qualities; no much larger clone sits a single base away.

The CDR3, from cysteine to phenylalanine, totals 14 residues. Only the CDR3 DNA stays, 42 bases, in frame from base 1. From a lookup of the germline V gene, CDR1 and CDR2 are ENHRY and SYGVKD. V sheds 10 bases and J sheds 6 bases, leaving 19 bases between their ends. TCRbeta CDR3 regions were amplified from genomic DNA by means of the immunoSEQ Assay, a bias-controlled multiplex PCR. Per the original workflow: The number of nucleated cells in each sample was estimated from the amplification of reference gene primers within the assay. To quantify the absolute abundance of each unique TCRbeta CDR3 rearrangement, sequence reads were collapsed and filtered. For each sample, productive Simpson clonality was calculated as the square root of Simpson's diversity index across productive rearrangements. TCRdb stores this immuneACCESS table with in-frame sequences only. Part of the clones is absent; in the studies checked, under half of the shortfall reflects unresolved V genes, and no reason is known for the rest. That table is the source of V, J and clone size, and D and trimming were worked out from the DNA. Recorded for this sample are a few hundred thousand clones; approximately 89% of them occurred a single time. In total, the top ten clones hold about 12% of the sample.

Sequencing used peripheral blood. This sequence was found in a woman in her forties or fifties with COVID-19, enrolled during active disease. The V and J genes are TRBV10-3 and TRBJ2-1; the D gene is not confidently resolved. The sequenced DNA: TGTGCCACCGCGATCCAGGCCGACCTCAATGAGCAGTTCTTC. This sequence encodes CATAIQADLNEQFF.